The 2 T cell receptor beta chains presented below share a single source sample, sequenced in a study of T cell responses to AZD1222 COVID-19 vaccine. TCRdb's table, derived via immunoSEQ multiplex PCR, lists solely in-frame clones and lacks some. The top ten clones hold over 13% of a sample with 56,000 or so clones, approximately 85% of them seen once. The sequencing used peripheral blood, collected on day 0 of AZD1222 vaccination. The receptors come from an adult in good health.

The chain uses TRBV3-1 (or the pseudogene TRBV3-2) and TRBJ2-3; D gene unclear. Germline V gene sequence: CDR1 LGHDT, CDR2 YNNKEL (reference sequence). CDR3 length: 14 amino acids. The V end lost 0 bases, the J end lost 6 bases, and 10 bases lay between the germline ends. The CDR3 loop reads CASSQEGAGDTQYF. The DNA of the CDR3 is TGTGCCAGCAGCCAAGAGGGCGCTGGGGATACGCAGTATTTT.

The chain links TRBV5-5 to TRBJ1-2; 7 bases are a match to TRBD1. V shed 3 bases, J shed 8 bases, and the junction held 13 bases outside the gene matches. The V gene's germline CDR1 is SGHKS and CDR2 YYEKEE (reference sequence). The CDR3 contains 15 residues. The CDR3: CASSSNRQGAGGYTF. CDR3 coding DNA: TGTGCCAGCAGCTCGAATAGACAGGGCGCTGGAGGCTACACCTTC.